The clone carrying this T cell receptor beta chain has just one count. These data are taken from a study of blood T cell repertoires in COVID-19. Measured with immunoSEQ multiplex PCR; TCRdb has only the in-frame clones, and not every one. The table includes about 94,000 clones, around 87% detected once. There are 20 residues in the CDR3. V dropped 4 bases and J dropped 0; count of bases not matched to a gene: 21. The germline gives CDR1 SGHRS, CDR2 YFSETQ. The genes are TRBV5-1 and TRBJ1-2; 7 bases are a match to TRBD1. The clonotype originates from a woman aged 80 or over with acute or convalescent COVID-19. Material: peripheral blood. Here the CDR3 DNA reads TGCGCCAGCAGCCAAGGGGGCCTGGGGGCACTCGCTGGGACTAACTATGGCTACACCTTC. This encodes CASSQGGLGALAGTNYGYTF.